The clone carrying this T cell receptor beta chain was observed at least ten times. Its antigen is as yet unknown. The data originate from a study of T cells after yellow fever vaccination. Study-wide points: FACS-sorted repertoires could contain abundant clonotypes contaminating from the bulk population. Overall, a small share of clonotypes was seen in both CD4 and CD8 compartments.

Production of TCR cDNA was by 5'RACE template switching, which also added a universal primer site and UMIs. MiXCR, run by TCRdb on the 5' RACE reads, gives a single entry per CDR3 protein. The sample carries 250,000 or so distinct CDR3 sequences, 3.6% recorded once. Trimming cost V 5 bases and J 0 bases, with 16 bases left between them. The CDR3 extends over 17 amino acids. In germline, CDR1 is SGHAT, CDR2 FQNNGV. The starting material was PBMCs, obtained 15 days after the yellow fever booster vaccination. The clonotype comes from a man aged 18 to 30 who received the YFV17D yellow fever vaccine. V is TRBV11-2 and J is TRBJ1-4, with D tentatively TRBD1 (5 bases). This chain's CDR3 is CASSPARDVATNEKLFF. In DNA form, the CDR3 reads TGTGCCAGCAGCCCCGCCCGGGACGTTGCAACTAATGAAAAACTGTTTTTT.